This record covers a single T cell receptor (beta chain). What it recognizes is unknown. This entry comes from a study of brain T cells in children with intractable seizures. The table came from immunoSEQ multiplex PCR; TCRdb's copy has only in-frame clones and leaves some out. The table includes about 340,000 clones, nearly 95% detected once. The V end was cut by 1 base, the J end by 0 bases, with 9 bases between. The CDR3 consists of 16 residues. Germline loops: CDR1 SEHNR, CDR2 FQNEAQ (reference sequence). Study-wide results and caveats: Pre-surgery blood may have been undersampled, hiding some clones.

Sample time point: blood from clinic visit 5 months post-surgery; TSC patient then seizure free. Only cases whose brain tissue showed the highest T cell transcript signatures were sequenced. Before surgery, patients took at least one anti-epileptic drug. The sequencing used peripheral blood, collected around 5 months after surgery. The source is a boy in the first two years of life with tuberous sclerosis and intractable seizures. The chain carries TRBV7-9 and TRBJ2-2; D gene uncertain. The CDR3 protein is CASSLVGNPNTGELFF. In DNA, the CDR3 is TGTGCCAGCAGCTTAGTAGGGAACCCGAACACCGGGGAGCTGTTTTTT.